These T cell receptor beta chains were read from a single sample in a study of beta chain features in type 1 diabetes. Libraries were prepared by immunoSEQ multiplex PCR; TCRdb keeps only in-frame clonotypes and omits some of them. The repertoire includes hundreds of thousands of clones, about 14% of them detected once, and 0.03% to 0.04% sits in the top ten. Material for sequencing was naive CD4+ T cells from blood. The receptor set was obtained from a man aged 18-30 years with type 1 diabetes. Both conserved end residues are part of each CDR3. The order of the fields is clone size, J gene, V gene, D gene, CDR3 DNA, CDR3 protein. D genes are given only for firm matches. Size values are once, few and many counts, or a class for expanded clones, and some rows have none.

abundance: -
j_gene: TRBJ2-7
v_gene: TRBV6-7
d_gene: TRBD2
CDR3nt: TGTGCCAGCGCCAGGGCTCTACTAGCGGGAGGCCACGAGCAGTACTTC
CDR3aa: CASARALLAGGHEQYF

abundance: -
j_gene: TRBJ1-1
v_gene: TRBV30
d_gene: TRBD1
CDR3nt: TGTGCCTGGATGGCAGGGGGGGGCACTGAAGCTTTCTTT
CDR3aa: CAWMAGGGTEAFF

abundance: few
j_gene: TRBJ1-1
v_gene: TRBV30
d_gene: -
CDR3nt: TGTGCCTGGAGTGATGGGAATCGGAACACTGAAGCTTTCTTT
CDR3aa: CAWSDGNRNTEAFF

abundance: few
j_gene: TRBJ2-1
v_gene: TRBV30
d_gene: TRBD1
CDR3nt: TGTGCCTGGAGTCGACAGGGGAATGAGCAGTTCTTC
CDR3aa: CAWSRQGNEQFF

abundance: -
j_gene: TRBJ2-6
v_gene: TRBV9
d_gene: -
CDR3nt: TGTGCCAGCAGCCACGTGGCGGGGGCCAACGTCCTGACTTTC
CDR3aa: CASSHVAGANVLTF

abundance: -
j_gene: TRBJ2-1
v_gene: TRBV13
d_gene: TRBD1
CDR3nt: TGTGCCAGCAGCTTGGGACAGGGATGGCCTCGGGGTGAGCAGTTCTTC
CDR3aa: CASSLGQGWPRGEQFF

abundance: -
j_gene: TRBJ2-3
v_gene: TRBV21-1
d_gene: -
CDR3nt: TGTGCCAGCAGCAAAACAGGGGGCGGCACAGATACGCAGTATTTT
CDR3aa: CASSKTGGGTDTQYF

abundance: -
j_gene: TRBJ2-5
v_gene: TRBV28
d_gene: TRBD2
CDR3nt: TGTGCCAGCAGTCGGGGGGGAACTCAAGAGACCCAGTACTTC
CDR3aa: CASSRGGTQETQYF

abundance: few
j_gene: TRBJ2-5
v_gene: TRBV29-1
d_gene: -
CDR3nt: TGCAGCGTGATTCACATACAGGGTTCGGGAGAGACCCAGTACTTC
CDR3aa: CSVIHIQGSGETQYF

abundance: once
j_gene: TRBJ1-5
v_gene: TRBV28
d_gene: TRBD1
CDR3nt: TGTGCCAGCAGCCCGCCCCTCGGACAGGGGACTAGCAATCAGCCCCAGCATTTT
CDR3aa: CASSPPLGQGTSNQPQHF

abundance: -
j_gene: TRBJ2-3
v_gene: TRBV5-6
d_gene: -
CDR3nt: TGTGCCAGCAGCTTATGGGCGAACACAGATACGCAGTATTTT
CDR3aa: CASSLWANTDTQYF

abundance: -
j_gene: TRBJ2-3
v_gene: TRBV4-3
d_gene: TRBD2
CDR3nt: TGCGCCAGCAGCCAAGGGGCCGGGACTACCGCTGTGTATACGCAGTATTTT
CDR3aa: CASSQGAGTTAVYTQYF

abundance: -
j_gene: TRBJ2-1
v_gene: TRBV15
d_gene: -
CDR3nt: TGTGCCACCAGCCCCTGGGGAGGGGGAGAGCAGTTCTTC
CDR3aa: CATSPWGGGEQFF

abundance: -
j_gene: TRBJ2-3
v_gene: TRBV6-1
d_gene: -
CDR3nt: TGTGCCAGCAGTGAGTCGGCGACTAGCACAGATACGCAGTATTTT
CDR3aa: CASSESATSTDTQYF

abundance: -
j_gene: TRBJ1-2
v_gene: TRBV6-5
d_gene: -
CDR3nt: TGTGCCAGCAGCCCCGGGGGCACCCTCAACTATGGCTACACCTTC
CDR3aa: CASSPGGTLNYGYTF

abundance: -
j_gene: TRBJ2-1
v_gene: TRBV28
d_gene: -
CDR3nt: TGTGCCAGCAGTTTTAAAGGAATCTCCTACAATGAGCAGTTCTTC
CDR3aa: CASSFKGISYNEQFF

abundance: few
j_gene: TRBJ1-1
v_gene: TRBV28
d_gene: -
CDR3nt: TGTGCCAGCAGACCGGGACTTTCTACCATGAACACTGAAGCTTTCTTT
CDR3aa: CASRPGLSTMNTEAFF

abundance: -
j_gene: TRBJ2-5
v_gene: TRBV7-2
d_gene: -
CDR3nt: TGTGCCAGCAGCTTAGTGGTTGGGACCACAGGGTCGGAGACCCAGTACTTC
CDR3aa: CASSLVVGTTGSETQYF

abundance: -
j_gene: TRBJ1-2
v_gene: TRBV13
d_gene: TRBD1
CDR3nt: TGTGCCAGCAGCTTAGGAGGACAGGGCGCCTATGGCTACACCTTC
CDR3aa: CASSLGGQGAYGYTF

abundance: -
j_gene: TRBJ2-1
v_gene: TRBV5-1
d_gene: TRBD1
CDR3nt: TGCGCCAGCAGCTGGGACAGTTACAATGAGCAGTTCTTC
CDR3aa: CASSWDSYNEQFF

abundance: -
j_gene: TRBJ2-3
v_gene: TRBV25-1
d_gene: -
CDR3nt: TGTGCCAGCAGTGAATCCCCGGGACGCAGCACAGATACGCAGTATTTT
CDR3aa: CASSESPGRSTDTQYF

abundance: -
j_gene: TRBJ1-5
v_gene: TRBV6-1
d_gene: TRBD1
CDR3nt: TGTGCCAGCAGTGAAGTACAGGGGAGAAGGAGCAATCAGCCCCAGCATTTT
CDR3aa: CASSEVQGRRSNQPQHF

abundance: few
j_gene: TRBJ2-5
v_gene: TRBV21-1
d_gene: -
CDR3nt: TGTGCCAGCAGCGGTGGCGGGGGGGAAGAGACCCAGTACTTC
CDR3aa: CASSGGGGEETQYF

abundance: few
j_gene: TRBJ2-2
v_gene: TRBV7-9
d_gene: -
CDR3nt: TGTGCCAGCAGCTTAGGCAGGGGACAGAACACCGGGGAGCTGTTTTTT
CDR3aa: CASSLGRGQNTGELFF

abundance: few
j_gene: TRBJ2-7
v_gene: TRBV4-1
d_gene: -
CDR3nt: -
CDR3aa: CASSQWGTGNF

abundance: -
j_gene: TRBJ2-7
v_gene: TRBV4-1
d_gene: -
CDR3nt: TGCGCCAGCAGGGGAACGGGGCGATCAACCTACGAGCAGTACTTC
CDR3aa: CASRGTGRSTYEQYF

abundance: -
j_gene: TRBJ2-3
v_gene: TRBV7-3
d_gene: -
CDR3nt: TGTGCCAGCAGCTTAGCTAGGCAGGGAAACACAGATACGCAGTATTTT
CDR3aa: CASSLARQGNTDTQYF

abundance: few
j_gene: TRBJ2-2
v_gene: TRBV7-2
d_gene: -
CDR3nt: TGTGCCAGCAGCCCCCAGGGATTCACCGGGGAGCTGTTTTTT
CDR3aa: CASSPQGFTGELFF

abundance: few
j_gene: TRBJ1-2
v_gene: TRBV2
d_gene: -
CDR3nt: TGTGCCACGGGGTCAGCATACGGCTACACCTTC
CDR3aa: CATGSAYGYTF

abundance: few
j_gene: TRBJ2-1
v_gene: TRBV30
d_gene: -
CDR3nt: TGTGCCTGGAGTGTAGAGCAGTCCTACAATGAGCAGTTCTTC
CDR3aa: CAWSVEQSYNEQFF

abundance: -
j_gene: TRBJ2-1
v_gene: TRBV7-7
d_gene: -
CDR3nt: TGTGCTAGCAGCCCCGGGACAACGCCCTACAATGAGCAGTTCTTC
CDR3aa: CASSPGTTPYNEQFF

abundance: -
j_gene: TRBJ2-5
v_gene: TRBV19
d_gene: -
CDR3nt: TGTGCCAGTAGTATACCGGCGGGAAAGCAAGAGACCCAGTACTTC
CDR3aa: CASSIPAGKQETQYF

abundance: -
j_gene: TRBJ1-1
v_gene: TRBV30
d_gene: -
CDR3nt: TGTGCCTGGAGTGTTGATCGGGGCACTGAAGCTTTCTTT
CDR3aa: CAWSVDRGTEAFF

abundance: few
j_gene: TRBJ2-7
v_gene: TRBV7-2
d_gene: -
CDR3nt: TGTGCCAGCAGCATCCGGCTCGGGGACGTCGGTTCCTACGAGCAGTACTTC
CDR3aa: CASSIRLGDVGSYEQYF

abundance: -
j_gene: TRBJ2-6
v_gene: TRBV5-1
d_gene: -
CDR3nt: TGCGCCAGCAGCTTGACCGTCTCTGGGGCCAACGTCCTGACTTTC
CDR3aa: CASSLTVSGANVLTF

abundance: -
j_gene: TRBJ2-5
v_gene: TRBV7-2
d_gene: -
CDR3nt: TGTGCCAGCAGCTCAAGTGGGGGCGATGAGACCCAGTACTTC
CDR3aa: CASSSSGGDETQYF

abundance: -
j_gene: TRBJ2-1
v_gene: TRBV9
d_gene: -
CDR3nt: TGTGCCAGCAGCCCCCACAACAATGAGCAGTTCTTC
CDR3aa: CASSPHNNEQFF